The 30 T cell receptor beta chains below were found in one sample sequenced in a study of follicular helper T cells after annual influenza vaccination. As to time point: 2015-2016 season, 7 days after influenza vaccination. Clones were sequenced by immunoSEQ multiplex PCR, and TCRdb holds only the in-frame ones, with some missing. This repertoire shows roughly 5,600 clones, approximately 81% found once; its top ten account for about 2.5%. The material was CXCR5+ CD38- circulating T follicular helper cells from blood, obtained 7 days after influenza vaccination. Subset noted: circulating Tfh, non-naive CD4+CXCR5+PD-1+ (ICOS+CD38+ or ICOS-CD38-). Receptors originate from an adult who received the influenza vaccine.

This chain uses TRBV20-1 with TRBJ2-7, with a weak D call TRBD2 (6 bases). The CDR3 consists of 9 residues. The germline V gene encodes CDR1 DFQATT and CDR2 SNEGSKA (reference sequence). The V and J ends lost 6 bases and 10 bases respectively, with 10 bases between them. The CDR3 region has the DNA TGCAGTGCCGGGACTGTCCAGTACTTC. Its protein product is CSAGTVQYF.

This chain joins TRBV6-5 and TRBJ1-5; D remains ambiguous. The CDR3 length is 14 residues. V shed 2 bases and J shed 7 bases, with 12 bases lying between them. Germline assignment: CDR1 MNHEY and CDR2 SVGAGI. The CDR3 sequence: CASSYKGHRQPQHF. CDR3 in DNA: TGTGCCAGCAGTTACAAGGGTCATCGGCAGCCCCAGCATTTT.

The rearrangement joins TRBV6-1 to TRBJ2-1; D might be TRBD1 (6 bases). This CDR3 contains 13 residues. The V gene's germline CDR1 is MNHNS and CDR2 SASEGT. Trimming stripped 5 bases from V and 5 bases from J, with 10 bases between. CDR3 sequence: CASSLQGNNEQFF. The CDR3 DNA follows: TGTGCCAGCAGTCTACAGGGAAACAATGAGCAGTTCTTC.

This chain uses TRBV28 with TRBJ2-1; 7 nucleotides align to TRBD1. The germline V gene encodes CDR1 MDHEN and CDR2 SYDVKM. Trimming took 6 bases from V and 7 from J; bases not matched to a gene: 18. CDR3 length: 17 amino acids. The CDR3 DNA reads as TGTGCCAGCAGACTCCCACAGGGGAAGGGGACCAATAATGAGCAGTTCTTC. Residues: CASRLPQGKGTNNEQFF.

V and J are TRBV27 and TRBJ2-1; the match to TRBD1 covers 9 bases. The germline gives CDR1 MNHEY, CDR2 SMNVEV (reference sequence). V shed 4 bases, J shed 8 bases, and the junction held 9 bases outside the gene matches. CDR3 length: 15 amino acids. This CDR3 reads CASSSPGQGLYEQFF. In DNA form, the CDR3 reads TGTGCCAGCAGTTCGCCGGGACAGGGCCTGTATGAGCAGTTCTTC.

This clone has only one observation. One end of the junction fails to match germline, which may point to a read error. V is TRBV6-4 and J is TRBJ1-3, with 7 nucleotides matching TRBD1. This CDR3 is 16 amino acids long. The germline gives CDR1 MRHNA, CDR2 SNTAGT. CDR3 residues: CPSLGDRYRSGNTIYF. As DNA, the CDR3 is TGCCCCTCGCTGGGGGACAGATATCGCTCTGGAAACACCATATATTTT.

V gene TRBV6-1 combines with J gene TRBJ1-1; a weak D match, TRBD1 (6 bases). Germline CDR1 reads MNHNS; CDR2 reads SASEGT. V was trimmed by 6 bases and J by 5 bases, leaving 19 bases between them. The CDR3 spans 15 residues. Here the CDR3 reads CASRVGGRGRTEAFF. The CDR3, as DNA: TGTGCCAGCAGAGTCGGGGGGCGGGGGAGAACTGAAGCTTTCTTT.

This clone was seen only once. The chain couples TRBV11-2 to TRBJ2-5; D ambiguous. Germline lookup yields CDR1 SGHAT and CDR2 FQNNGV. With 5 bases removed from V and 0 bases from J, the gap between germline ends came to 7 bases. The CDR3 spans 13 residues. The DNA of the CDR3 is TGTGCCAGCAGCCAGTCGTACCAAGAGACCCAGTACTTC. The encoded protein is CASSQSYQETQYF.

V and J are TRBV30 and TRBJ1-4, with D possibly TRBD1 on 5 matching bases. CDR1 is GTSNPN, CDR2 SVGIG, per germline (reference sequence). V lost 6 bases, J lost 4 bases, and 12 bases lay in between. The CDR3 contains 13 residues. Written as DNA, the CDR3 is TGTGCCTGTTGGGACGGAGGTAATGAAAAACTGTTTTTT. It specifies CACWDGGNEKLFF.

In this sample, this clone turned up once. The chain has TRBV18 and TRBJ2-6; the D is unclear. The CDR3 has 15 residues. Between the trimmed V and J ends, which lost 5 bases and 0 bases, there was a span of 8 bases. The V gene's germline CDR1 is KGHSH and CDR2 LQKENI. For the CDR3, the DNA is TGTGCCAGCTCAGGCGGTACCTCTGGGGCCAACGTCCTGACTTTC. Protein: CASSGGTSGANVLTF.

The chain carries TRBV7-2 and TRBJ2-1; 16 positions agree with TRBD2. This CDR3 is 17 amino acids long. V lost 3 bases to trimming and J lost 12 bases; unmatched junction nucleotides: 11. Germline V gene data show CDR1 as SGHTA and CDR2 as FQGNSA. The CDR3 loop is CASSLGLAGGLTMSQFF. In DNA, the CDR3 is TGTGCCAGCAGCTTGGGACTAGCGGGGGGGTTAACAATGTCGCAGTTCTTC. The whole variable domain, remainder taken from reference TRBV7-2 and TRBJ2-1, is GAGVSQSPSNKVTEKGKDVELRCDPISGHTALYWYRQSLGQGLEFLIYFQGNSAPDKSGLPSDRFSAERTGGSVSTLTIQRTQQEDSAVYLCASSLGLAGGLTMSQFFGPGTRLTVL.

This clone was seen once. V gene TRBV5-1 combines with J gene TRBJ2-1; a weak D match, TRBD1 (6 bases). The CDR3 extends over 14 amino acids. Trimming took 0 bases from V and 4 from J, leaving 8 bases between them. Germline V gene sequence: CDR1 SGHRS, CDR2 YFSETQ. The CDR3 sequence: CASSLDRVYNEQFF. CDR3 bases: TGCGCCAGCAGCTTGGACAGGGTGTACAATGAGCAGTTCTTC.

The V and J genes are TRBV7-1 and TRBJ2-7; 8 nucleotides match TRBD1. TRBV7-1 is flagged as an ORF with uncertain function. The J segment lost 3 bases and the V segment lost 5 bases, leaving 3 bases of the junction unmatched. CDR3 length equals 13 residues. The CDR3 nucleotides read TGTGCCAGCAGCCGGGGGACAGGCTACGAGCAGTACTTC. This codes for CASSRGTGYEQYF.

The CDR3 DNA reads TGTGCCAGCAGTGGCGGACTAGCGGGGTTTGAGACCCAGTACTTC. Encoded protein: CASSGGLAGFETQYF. The genes are TRBV6-1 and TRBJ2-5; 12 bases are a match to TRBD2. Losses at the gene ends were 4 bases for V and 5 bases for J; bases not matched to a gene: 5. From germline, CDR1 is MNHNS and CDR2 SASEGT. The length of the CDR3 is 15 residues.

V is TRBV29-1 and J is TRBJ2-2; D call uncertain. This CDR3 contains 15 residues. Germline assignment: CDR1 SQVTM and CDR2 ANQGSEA. V dropped 7 bases and J dropped 5 bases, with 20 bases sitting between them. The CDR3 protein is CSALRPGLRTGELFF. CDR3 coding DNA: TGCAGCGCCCTACGTCCAGGTCTTAGGACCGGGGAGCTGTTTTTT.

Turning to this clone: The germline gene is not matched at one end of the junction; a read error may be the cause. The chain links TRBV30 to TRBJ2-7; possibly TRBD1 or TRBD2 for D (5 bases each). The CDR3 runs to 12 residues. Per the germline V gene, CDR1 is GTSNPN and CDR2 is SVGIG (reference sequence). DNA for the CDR3: TGTGCCGGAAATCGGGACGGCTACAAGCAGTACTTC. Translated, it gives CAGNRDGYKQYF. Full variable domain (remainder filled in from reference TRBV30 and TRBJ2-7): SQTIHQWPATLVQPVGSPLSLECTVEGTSNPNLYWYRQAAGRGLQLLFYSVGIGQISSEVPQNLSASRPQDRQFILSSKKLLLSDSGFYLCAGNRDGYKQYFGPGTRLTVT.

This clone has just one count. The gene calls are TRBV18 and TRBJ2-3, with a possible D match to TRBD2 (6 bases). Germline V gives CDR1 KGHSH, CDR2 LQKENI. V lost 4 bases to trimming and J lost 2 bases, with 7 bases between them. The CDR3 loop spans 13 amino acids. The CDR3 here is CASSRGDTDTQYF. CDR3 coding DNA: TGTGCCAGCTCACGCGGGGACACAGATACGCAGTATTTT. The full variable domain, rest sourced from reference TRBV18 and TRBJ2-3, is NAGVMQNPRHLVRRRGQEARLRCSPMKGHSHVYWYRQLPEEGLKFMVYLQKENIIDESGMPKERFSAEFPKEGPSILRIQQVVRGDSAAYFCASSRGDTDTQYFGPGTRLTVL.

This clone was recorded only once. The rearrangement uses TRBV6-5 and TRBJ2-7; 8 bases line up with TRBD1. Germline lookup yields CDR1 MNHEY and CDR2 SVGAGI. The V gene end was trimmed by 8 bases and the J gene end by 4 bases; junction bases not matched to a gene: 10. The CDR3 consists of 14 residues. This chain's CDR3 is CASRQAGGRYEQYF. DNA for the CDR3: TGTGCCAGCCGCCAGGCAGGGGGCCGGTACGAGCAGTACTTC.

This chain joins TRBV6-1 and TRBJ1-1; 7 bases are shared with TRBD1. With 8 bases clipped from V and 3 bases from J, the junction kept 6 bases outside the gene matches. The length of the CDR3 is 13 residues. The germline V gene encodes CDR1 MNHNS and CDR2 SASEGT. The CDR3 nucleotides read TGTGCCAGCTGTTTGACAGGGTACACTGAAGCTTTCTTT. It is translated as CASCLTGYTEAFF.

A few counts support this clone. The rearrangement uses TRBV5-5 and TRBJ2-5, with D perhaps being TRBD1 or TRBD2 (5 bases each). V lost 3 bases and J 5 bases, leaving 17 bases between the germline ends. Germline V lookup: CDR1 SGHKS, CDR2 YYEKEE (reference sequence). The CDR3 is made up of 15 amino acids. The CDR3 spells CASSWGPPVEETQYF. CDR3 sequence (DNA): TGTGCCAGCAGCTGGGGACCGCCGGTAGAGGAGACCCAGTACTTC.

The chain employs TRBV9 and TRBJ2-2, with D perhaps assigned TRBD1 or TRBD2 (5 bases each). CDR3 length equals 13 residues. CDR1 SGDLS and CDR2 YYNGEE come from the germline V gene. V dropped 4 bases and J dropped 5 bases, with 9 bases sitting between them. The CDR3 DNA sequence: TGTGCCAGCAGCCCAGAGGGGACCGGGGAGCTGTTTTTT. Translated: CASSPEGTGELFF.

The chain joins TRBV28 to TRBJ2-5; tentatively, D is TRBD1 (5 bases). Germline CDR1 MDHEN, CDR2 SYDVKM. V dropped 5 bases and J dropped 9 bases, with 13 bases sitting between them. The CDR3 is 12 residues long. The CDR3 loop is CASSPTQGSQYF. The CDR3 DNA reads as TGTGCCAGCAGTCCCACCCAGGGCTCCCAGTACTTC.

The chain joins TRBV6-6 to TRBJ1-1; 9 positions agree with TRBD1. This CDR3 spans 15 amino acids. Germline V gene lookup returns CDR1 MNHNY and CDR2 SVGAGI (reference sequence). V shed 5 bases, J shed 2 bases, and the junction held 6 bases outside the gene matches. In nucleotides, the CDR3 is TGTGCCAGCAGTCTGGGACAGGGTTTCAACACTGAAGCTTTCTTT. Encoded protein: CASSLGQGFNTEAFF.

This clone was detected only once. Here the CDR3 reads CASNPGQTTYEQYF. The CDR3 DNA reads as TGTGCCAGCAATCCGGGACAAACGACCTACGAGCAGTACTTC. The rearrangement uses TRBV28 and TRBJ2-7; D is perhaps TRBD1 (6 bases). The CDR3 is 14 amino acids. V lost 7 bases, J lost 2 bases, and 15 bases lay in between. Germline lookup yields CDR1 MDHEN and CDR2 SYDVKM.

V usage is TRBV9 and J usage is TRBJ2-5; no reliable D call. Trimming took 0 bases from V and 3 from J, leaving 6 bases between them. The CDR3 totals 13 residues. CDR1 SGDLS and CDR2 YYNGEE come from the germline V gene. In nucleotides, the CDR3 is TGTGCCAGCAGCGTAGCTGGAAAAGAGACCCAGTACTTC. Encoded protein: CASSVAGKETQYF.

J is TRBJ2-5 and V is TRBV7-6; D unclear. V was trimmed by 5 bases and J by 7 bases, leaving 11 bases between them. Looked up from germline, CDR1 is SGHVS and CDR2 is FNYEAQ. The CDR3 is made up of 12 amino acids. CDR3 sequence reads: CASSSSFATQYF. The DNA of the CDR3 is TGTGCCAGCAGCAGTAGCTTTGCGACCCAGTACTTC.

The chain is built from TRBV28 and TRBJ2-1; TRBD1 aligns across 7 bases. Germline V gene sequence: CDR1 MDHEN, CDR2 SYDVKM. The CDR3 totals 13 residues. Trimming took 3 bases from V and 4 from J; bases not matched to a gene: 0. The CDR3 DNA reads as TGTGCCAGCAGTTTGGGACAGTACAATGAGCAGTTCTTC. As protein: CASSLGQYNEQFF. Variable domain in full (rest from reference TRBV28 and TRBJ2-1): DVKVTQSSRYLVKRTGEKVFLECVQDMDHENMFWYRQDPGLGLRLIYFSYDVKMKEKGDIPEGYSVSREKKERFSLILESASTNQTSMYLCASSLGQYNEQFFGPGTRLTVL.

The chain recombines TRBV27 with TRBJ1-5, with D possibly being TRBD1 (6 bases). The CDR3 totals 13 residues. V was clipped by 3 bases and J by 7 bases, with 10 bases between them. In germline, CDR1 is MNHEY, CDR2 SMNVEV (reference sequence). The CDR3 nucleotides are TGTGCCAGCAGTTTTGGACAGTCCCAGCCCCAGCATTTT. Translation gives CASSFGQSQPQHF.

This chain uses TRBV19 with TRBJ2-6; tentative D call: TRBD1 (5 bases). The CDR3 length is 15 residues. Germline assignment: CDR1 LNHDA and CDR2 SQIVND (reference sequence). V was trimmed by 7 bases and J by 2 bases, leaving 12 bases between them. The CDR3 DNA sequence: TGTGCCAGTAACGGCAGGGTCACTGGGGCCAACGTCCTGACTTTC. Its translation: CASNGRVTGANVLTF. Using reference TRBV19 and TRBJ2-6 for the parts outside the CDR3, the full variable domain is DGGITQSPKYLFRKEGQNVTLSCEQNLNHDAMYWYRQDPGQGLRLIYYSQIVNDFQKGDIAEGYSVSREKKESFPLTVTSAQKNPTAFYLCASNGRVTGANVLTFGAGSRLTVL.

The chain links TRBV29-1 to TRBJ2-1; TRBD1 is a possible D gene (6 bases). The CDR3 extends over 14 amino acids. V dropped 4 bases and J dropped 4 bases, with 14 bases sitting between them. CDR1 SQVTM and CDR2 ANQGSEA come from the germline V gene. CDR3 loop: CSVAAGQIYNEQFF. CDR3 DNA sequence: TGCAGCGTTGCTGCCGGACAGATTTACAATGAGCAGTTCTTC.